A single sample gave rise to the 20 T cell receptor beta chains below, sequenced in a study of cytomegalovirus exposure and HLA in healthy donors. The PCR contained 60 Vbeta and 13 Jbeta primers. Method: immunoSEQ multiplex PCR; TCRdb's copy keeps in-frame clones and lacks some. Found here are roughly 100,000 clones; the top ten clones hold around 3.5%. Sequencing was done on a sample of PBMCs. Receptors originate from a man aged 35 to 55 in good health and CMV-seronegative.

The chain carries TRBV11-3 and TRBJ2-1; 10 bases are shared with TRBD2. This CDR3 spans 18 amino acids. Losses at the gene ends were 2 bases for V and 4 bases for J; bases not matched to a gene: 11. Germline CDR1 reads SGHNT; CDR2 reads YENEEA. The CDR3 protein is CASSLSHWASGGYNEQFF. CDR3 nucleotides: TGTGCCAGCAGCTTATCCCACTGGGCTAGCGGGGGTTACAATGAGCAGTTCTTC.

This sequence joins TRBV6-5 and TRBJ2-3; TRBD2 aligns across 9 bases. The CDR3 consists of 15 residues. Germline lookup yields CDR1 MNHEY and CDR2 SVGAGI. With 6 bases clipped from V and 2 bases from J, the junction kept 6 bases outside the gene matches. Here the CDR3 DNA reads TGTGCCAGCAGCAGAAGCGGGGGGTTCACAGATACGCAGTATTTT. This codes for CASSRSGGFTDTQYF.

This sequence joins TRBV19 and TRBJ2-1; a possible D gene is TRBD2 (6 bases). CDR1 is LNHDA, CDR2 SQIVND, per germline (reference sequence). This CDR3 region has 14 residues. The V gene lost 6 bases and the J gene lost 10 bases, with 19 bases spanning the gap. CDR3 in amino acids: CASSPREERFEQFF. The CDR3 region has the DNA TGTGCCAGTAGCCCTAGGGAGGAAAGGTTCGAGCAGTTCTTC.

The chain combines TRBV6-5 with TRBJ1-1; a weak D match, TRBD1 (5 bases). The CDR3 is made up of 13 amino acids. The germline CDR1 and CDR2 sequences are MNHEY and SVGAGI. V lost 6 bases and J lost 6, with 14 bases in between. CDR3 sequence reads: CASRANEGAEAFF. The DNA of the CDR3 is TGTGCCAGCAGGGCTAATGAAGGGGCTGAAGCTTTCTTT.

This chain joins TRBV28 and TRBJ1-4; D uncertain. Germline CDR1 and CDR2: MDHEN and SYDVKM. The CDR3 length is 13 residues. The V gene lost 9 bases and the J gene lost 4 bases, with 12 bases spanning the gap. The CDR3 DNA reads TGTGCCAGTGGGCGCAGCATTAATGAAAAACTGTTTTTT. Its protein is CASGRSINEKLFF.

The chain recombines TRBV5-1 with TRBJ2-3, with 10 positions matching TRBD2. The CDR3 runs to 14 residues. CDR1 is SGHRS and CDR2 is YFSETQ in the germline V gene. J lost 4 bases, V lost 4 bases, and 3 bases had no gene match. CDR3 protein: CASSPGLASDTQYF. The CDR3 nucleotides read TGCGCCAGCAGCCCGGGACTAGCGTCAGATACGCAGTATTTT.

The chain links TRBV19 to TRBJ2-1, with TRBD2 identical over 8 bases. The CDR3 has 16 residues. From germline, CDR1 is LNHDA and CDR2 SQIVND (reference sequence). J was trimmed by 6 bases and V by 7 bases; bases with no gene match: 14. The CDR3 nucleotides read TGTGCCAGTACTCATAGCGGGAAGAGGCCCGGCAATGAGCAGTTCTTC. Translating gives CASTHSGKRPGNEQFF.

The rearrangement uses TRBV5-8 and TRBJ2-7, with D tentatively TRBD2 (6 bases). The V end was cut by 0 bases, the J end by 0 bases, with 10 bases between. This CDR3 region has 15 residues. The germline CDR1 and CDR2 sequences are SGHTS and YDEGEE. CDR3 sequence (DNA): TGTGCCAGCAGCTTGGGGGGACTGAGCTCCTACGAGCAGTACTTC. Translating gives CASSLGGLSSYEQYF.

J is TRBJ2-2 and V is TRBV5-4; 8 bases match TRBD2. CDR3 size: 17 residues. The J segment lost 4 bases and the V segment lost 3 bases, leaving 11 bases of the junction unmatched. Germline-derived CDR1 and CDR2 are SGHNT and YYREEE (reference sequence). CDR3 DNA: TGTGCCAGCAGCTCCTCCCCCGGGGGGGCGGGCACCGGGGAGCTGTTTTTT. It yields the protein CASSSSPGGAGTGELFF.

This chain links TRBV12-2 with TRBJ1-1; the table's TRBD1 call for D was not verified on the DNA. TRBV12-2 is flagged as a pseudogene. The CDR3 contains 18 residues. CDR3 bases: TGTGCAAGTCGCTTAGATGACCGGGACAGGGCGGGGGTAACTGAAGCTTTCTTT. It codes for CASRLDDRDRAGVTEAFF.

The CDR3 bases are TGTGCCAGCAGACAGAGGACAGGGACGGGGACCGGGGAGCTGTTTTTT. It codes for CASRQRTGTGTGELFF. The genes are TRBV11-2 and TRBJ2-2; 8 bases are shared with TRBD1. With 6 bases clipped from V and 5 bases from J, the junction kept 11 bases outside the gene matches. Germline V gene lookup returns CDR1 SGHAT and CDR2 FQNNGV. There are 16 residues in the CDR3. The variable domain in full, completed from reference TRBV11-2 and TRBJ2-2, reads EAGVAQSPRYKIIEKRQSVAFWCNPISGHATLYWYQQILGQGPKLLIQFQNNGVVDDSQLPKDRFSAERLKGVDSTLKIQPAKLEDSAVYLCASRQRTGTGTGELFFGEGSRLTVL.

This chain connects TRBV5-4 to TRBJ2-5; D might be TRBD2 (5 bases). The germline V and J ends were trimmed by 2 bases and 5 bases, with 13 bases remaining between them. The CDR3 runs 14 residues. Germline V gene sequence: CDR1 SGHNT, CDR2 YYREEE (reference sequence). The CDR3 protein is CASSLLQEVETQYF. The DNA of the CDR3 is TGTGCCAGCAGCTTATTGCAGGAGGTGGAGACCCAGTACTTC.

This sequence joins TRBV27 and TRBJ2-1; 7 nucleotides match TRBD2. The CDR3 totals 16 residues. Per germline, CDR1 MNHEY and CDR2 SMNVEV (reference sequence). The V gene end was trimmed by 4 bases and the J gene end by 3 bases; junction bases not matched to a gene: 9. CDR3 residues: CASSSSLLASYNEQFF. The CDR3 nucleotides are TGTGCCAGCAGTTCCTCATTACTAGCGAGCTACAATGAGCAGTTCTTC.

The chain carries TRBV5-1 and TRBJ2-3; maybe TRBD2 (6 bases). This CDR3 region has 15 residues. Germline CDR1 reads SGHRS; CDR2 reads YFSETQ. V was shortened by 1 base and J by 3 bases, with 12 bases between the two germline ends. CDR3 DNA sequence: TGCGCCAGCAGCTTGCTCACTAGCCAAACAGATACGCAGTATTTT. This sequence encodes CASSLLTSQTDTQYF.

The rearrangement links TRBV7-8 to TRBJ1-5; D gene unclear. V was pared by 2 bases and J by 2 bases, with 10 bases between. The CDR3 totals 15 residues. Germline V gives CDR1 SGHVS, CDR2 FQNEAQ. For the CDR3, the DNA is TGTGCCAGCAGCTTAACAATAGCGGGCAATCAGCCCCAGCATTTT. Protein sequence: CASSLTIAGNQPQHF.

The rearrangement links TRBV10-3 to TRBJ2-7; D may be TRBD2 (5 bases). V lost 4 bases, J lost 0 bases, and 13 bases lay in between. The CDR3 length is 15 residues. Germline-derived CDR1 and CDR2 are ENHRY and SYGVKD. In DNA form, the CDR3 reads TGTGCCATCAGTGTGACTACCCCTTTCTCCTACGAGCAGTACTTC. The encoded protein is CAISVTTPFSYEQYF.

On this clone: One end of the junction fails to match germline, which may point to a read error. The rearrangement joins TRBV30 to TRBJ2-1; 12 bases align to TRBD2. The CDR3 consists of 12 residues. Germline-derived CDR1 and CDR2 are GTSNPN and SVGIG (reference sequence). This chain's CDR3 is CAWSVASGREVF. DNA for the CDR3: TGTGCCTGGAGTGTCGCTAGCGGGAGGGAGGTCTTC. The complete variable domain, with remaining parts taken from reference TRBV30 and TRBJ2-1, reads SQTIHQWPATLVQPVGSPLSLECTVEGTSNPNLYWYRQAAGRGLQLLFYSVGIGQISSEVPQNLSASRPQDRQFILSSKKLLLSDSGFYLCAWSVASGREVFGPGTRLTVL.

The chain recombines TRBV18 with TRBJ2-1; D not certain. The CDR3 length is 13 residues. From germline, CDR1 is KGHSH and CDR2 LQKENI. V was pared by 2 bases and J by 4 bases, with 6 bases between. The CDR3 nucleotides read TGTGCCAGCTCACCAGGTCTATACAATGAGCAGTTCTTC. Its protein is CASSPGLYNEQFF.

V is TRBV10-1 and J is TRBJ2-7, with TRBD1 matching over 10 bases. This CDR3 spans 14 amino acids. CDR1 WNHNN and CDR2 SYGVQD come from the germline V gene (reference sequence). With 4 bases clipped from V and 6 bases from J, the junction kept 6 bases outside the gene matches. The CDR3: CASSGDRGNAEQYF. In DNA form, the CDR3 reads TGCGCCAGCAGTGGGGACAGGGGCAACGCCGAGCAGTACTTC.

V usage is TRBV28 and J usage is TRBJ1-2, with D hard to call. The CDR3 has 16 residues. V lost 7 bases and J lost 3, with 21 bases in between. In germline, CDR1 is MDHEN, CDR2 SYDVKM. The CDR3 DNA reads as TGTGCCAGCACCACTAACCCCCCCGGTGGAGACTATGGCTACACCTTC. Its translation: CASTTNPPGGDYGYTF.